This T cell receptor (beta chain) was retrieved from a study of blood T cell repertoires in COVID-19. Measured with immunoSEQ multiplex PCR; TCRdb has only the in-frame clones, and not every one. The table has more than 300,000 clones, under 90% seen once; the top ten hold roughly 10%. The CDR3 is 12 residues long. The germline V gene encodes CDR1 SQVTM and CDR2 ANQGSEA. V was trimmed by 3 bases and J by 4 bases, leaving 10 bases between them. What was sequenced was PBMCs or T cells enriched from blood (not recorded which). The chain is built from TRBV29-1 and TRBJ2-7; D call uncertain. The source of this sequence is a woman in her twenties or thirties who had recovered from COVID-19. The CDR3 nucleotides read TGCAGCGTTGAGGTAGGAGCGTACGAGCAGTACTTC. It translates to CSVEVGAYEQYF.